The entry that follows covers one T cell receptor beta chain sequence. The data originate from a study of monozygotic twins with inflammatory bowel disease. The CDR3 spans 15 residues. UMIs that included a 6-nucleotide sample barcode were added by template switching, which took place during cDNA synthesis. TCRdb reprocessed the 5' RACE reads and keeps a single row for each CDR3 protein, giving no DNA. Its clone listing holds more than 350,000 distinct CDR3 sequences. J is TRBJ2-3 and V is TRBV12-3 or TRBV12-4; the TCRdb call, TRBD1, lacks DNA for checking. This sequence originates from a human donor with ulcerative colitis or Crohn's disease, or a healthy co-twin of an affected twin (not recorded which). Sequencing used blood. CDR3 protein: CASSLGTGVADTQYF.